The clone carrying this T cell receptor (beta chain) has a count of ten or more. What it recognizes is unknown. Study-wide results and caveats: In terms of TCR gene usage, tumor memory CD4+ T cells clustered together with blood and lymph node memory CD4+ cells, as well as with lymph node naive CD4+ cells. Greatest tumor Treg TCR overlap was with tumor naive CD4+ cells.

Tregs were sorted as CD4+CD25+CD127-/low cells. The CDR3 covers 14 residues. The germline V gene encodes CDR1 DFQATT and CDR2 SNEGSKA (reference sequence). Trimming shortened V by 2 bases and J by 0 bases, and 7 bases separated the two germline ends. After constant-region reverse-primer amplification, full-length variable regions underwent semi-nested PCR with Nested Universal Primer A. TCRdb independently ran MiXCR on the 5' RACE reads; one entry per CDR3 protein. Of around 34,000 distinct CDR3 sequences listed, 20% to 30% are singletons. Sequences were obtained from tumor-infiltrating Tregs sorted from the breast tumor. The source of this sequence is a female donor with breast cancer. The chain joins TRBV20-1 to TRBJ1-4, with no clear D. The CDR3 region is CSARLPATNEKLFF. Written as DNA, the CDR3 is TGCAGTGCTAGACTCCCTGCAACTAATGAAAAACTGTTTTTT.